Sequencing of this TCR beta chain was carried out in a study of cytomegalovirus exposure and HLA in healthy donors (TCRdb year 2017). Notes on the research overall: In an earlier analysis of roughly 590 of the donors, under 300 Gb of sequence data and 117 million unique TCR beta sequences from 180 million or so T cells were reported. About 280 gigabases of sequencing data and around 80 million unique TCR sequences made up an early release that covered several hundred HLA-typed donors. The genetic ancestry cluster associated with self-reported Caucasian donors included 81% of the 398 genotyped donors. The study aimed to test whether cataloging public T cell receptors could reveal signatures of past pathogen exposure. The study profiled the T cell repertoires of hundreds of subjects by immunosequencing and related them to cytomegalovirus serostatus. A separate validation cohort of 100 to 150 different subjects was used in addition to the 666-subject first cohort. High-throughput TCR immunosequencing, statistical association of individual TCRs with disease status, and machine learning were combined to predict cytomegalovirus infection status. A later analysis re-examined previously published TCR beta repertoires from more than 650 donors and added high-resolution HLA genotyping to investigate patterns of TCR occurrence. Rather than drawing on any new phenotypic data, the later analysis identified candidate immune exposures from TCR beta sequences and the way those sequences occurred across donors. In an earlier analysis of roughly 600 of the donors, high-throughput TCR beta sequencing was used to judge whether each TCR beta V gene segment behaved as functional or pseudogenic. Donor age, sex, ethnicity and CMV serostatus were compiled together with the repertoire data. In a later genetic analysis, genome-wide SNP genotypes for about 55% of the roughly 700 donors were used, and that subset was treated as a discovery cohort. Every repertoire in the discovery cohort had been generated on one and the same sequencing platform. Class I and class II HLA loci were covered by the typing at four-digit resolution. The number of donors typed differed by locus, with roughly 629-640 for A, B, C, DRB1 and DQB1, 522 for DQA1, over 600 for DPA1, and under 490 for DPB1. Because of strong linkage in the cohort, roughly five DR-DQ haplotypes were treated as single units for association and clustering. Among 300 to 500 genotyped donors of the cohort, an average of roughly 230,000 unique TCR beta nucleotide sequences was sequenced per donor, of which roughly 17% were non-productive.

The library was prepared using the immunoSEQ multiplex PCR assay. A mixture of 60 forward primers for TCR Vbeta segments and 13 reverse primers for TCR Jbeta segments was used in the multiplex PCR. Amplification of the CDR3 region of rearranged TCR beta genes was performed with a multiplex PCR assay on genomic DNA. The amplified TCR beta libraries were sequenced on the Illumina HiSeq System as 87-base-pair reads. In the paper's pipeline: A later analysis tallied around 87 million unique TCR beta chains across the roughly 610 repertoires, and 10 million to 11 million of those chains were shared by two or more donors. A nearest-neighbor algorithm error-corrected the raw reads and collapsed the reads into unique sequences, merging closely related sequences to remove PCR and sequencing errors. V, D and J gene segments were assigned by aligning CDR3 sequences to IMGT reference sequences. Each retained sequence needed at least a six-nucleotide match to both a V gene segment and a J gene segment. A rearrangement counted as productive if the CDR3 had no stop codons and remained in frame with V and J, and every other rearrangement counted as non-productive. Following IMGT convention, CDR3 was defined as the stretch from the second conserved V-encoded cysteine to the conserved J-encoded phenylalanine. In an earlier analysis of more than 550 of the donors, sequences lacking an unambiguous match to a single V gene segment were excluded. An earlier analysis of several hundred of the donors called V segments functional above 56.7% productive rearrangements and segregating when the between-donor standard deviation exceeded 5%. A statistical classification framework was built to diagnose cytomegalovirus status from the catalog of TCR beta chain sequences. A later analysis assigned V and J genes by comparing TCR nucleotide sequences with IMGT/GENE-DB human TR gene sequences. A later analysis assigned CDR3 sequences and most-parsimonious VDJ recombination scenarios with the TCRdist pipeline. In a later analysis, each TCR beta chain was defined by its CDR3 amino acid sequence together with its V-gene family, and reads lacking a unique V-gene family were excluded. In a later analysis, fewer than 650 highly shared, low-generation-probability nucleotide sequences were removed to address suspected cross-contamination and a sequencing artifact. In a later analysis, a clonal expansion index was calculated for each public chain from normalized within-repertoire ranks of inferred template counts. A later analysis computed generation probabilities with a VDJ recombination model fitted to out-of-frame rearrangements, and checked the results against IGoR. Hypergeometric tests were used in a later analysis to score TCR-TCR, TCR-HLA and TCR-CMV co-occurrence, with a repertoire-size bias correction applied to the TCR pairs. In a later analysis, false discovery rates were estimated by permuting HLA or CMV assignments 20 times. In a later analysis, co-occurring TCRs were grouped using DBSCAN, with TCRdist sequence similarity added in when clustering inside HLA-allele-positive subsets. Repertoires with fewer than 30,000 or more than 120,000 public chains were left out of co-occurrence clustering, as were five repertoires with anomalous nucleotide sharing. The source is immuneACCESS, and TCRdb retained only in-frame sequences with V and J called. Part of the clones is not carried over; for the studies checked, unresolved V genes explain less than half of this, and the remainder is unexplained. V, J and clone size are taken as reported in that table, and D and trimming were inferred from the DNA itself. The table for this sample lists fewer than 150,000 clones; approximately 80% of them were counted only once. The ten largest make up around 2.3% of the sample.

The cohort comprised 710 or so healthy bone marrow donors. At the time of sampling, every cohort member was nominally healthy, though immune exposures that went unrecorded were likely present. The donor was CMV seronegative and belonged to the group of 352 seronegative cohort members. A peripheral blood sample was provided by each donor, and peripheral blood mononuclear cells were used for TCR beta sequencing. The Qiagen DNeasy Blood Extraction Kit was used to extract genomic DNA from the blood cell samples. Including the terminal cysteine and phenylalanine, the CDR3 comprises 15 residues. Only the CDR3 region is kept as DNA, spanning 45 bases read in frame from base 1. V ends up 3 bases short and J 4 bases short, with an unmatched junction base count of 6. For CDR1 and CDR2, the germline V gene (reference sequence) lists LNHNV and YYDKDF. Findings and caveats that apply to the study as a whole: An association between a missense DCLRE1C variant and V-gene and J-gene trimming of TCR beta chains was found in a later genetic analysis and replicated in an independent cohort. Because counts were too low, about 18 rarely observed V segments, including chromosome 9 orphons, were excluded from the earlier analysis of fewer than 650 of the donors. A cluster of highly shared sequence variants was judged likely to be a technical artifact of the sequencing pipeline. At a false discovery rate of 0.05, a later analysis linked 16,951 TCR beta sequences to specific HLA alleles. CMV serostatus was the only immune exposure information available for the cohort. Some IMGT-functional V segments, including TRBV6-2 and TRBV6-3, could not be distinguished by the 87-base-pair reads and were therefore excluded. In the study, roughly 160 TCR beta chains were listed as associated with cytomegalovirus. HLA typing was unavailable for some donors at each locus, so association tests used only the typed subset. In a later analysis, most CMV-associated TCR beta chains were found to appear HLA-restricted, with HLA associations seemingly driven largely by CMV exposure. The cohort was sequenced for TCR beta chains only, and without alpha or paired-chain data the features that could be detected were limited. In a later analysis, HLA-associated TCR beta chains were found to be more clonally expanded and to have lower generation probabilities than equally common non-associated chains. The classifier was reported to diagnose cytomegalovirus status with high specificity and sensitivity in both the original cohort and the validation cohort. A later genetic analysis reported fewer N-insertions in productive TCRs among donors in an Asian-associated ancestry cluster than the roughly 640-donor mean. Linkage disequilibrium might explain the correlated functional status among segregating V segments, but an unknown experimental factor could not be excluded. When HLA alleles, especially DR and DQ, strongly co-occurred, attributing TCR associations to individual alleles was difficult. The authors suggested that the approach could potentially be generalized to other disease states and immunological phenotypes. An earlier analysis of approximately 500 of the donors showed that most TCR beta V segments appeared in productive rearrangements either about 87% or about 30% of the time, which broadly matched IMGT annotations. In vitro tests confirmed that a few of the cytomegalovirus-associated TCR beta chains recognize cytomegalovirus antigens. According to a later analysis, TCR association rates differed among HLA loci, with DRB1 alleles showing the most associated TCRs and HLA-C alleles showing the fewest. A later analysis reported that several top co-occurrence clusters appeared linked to parvovirus B19, influenza, CMV and Epstein-Barr virus. Roughly uniform sequencing depth across donors was assumed in presence/absence analyses, although this assumption may not hold. Across donors, most TCR sequences were observed very rarely, whereas some public TCRs were present in many individuals. A further reported finding was that TCR beta sequences accurately predicted the HLA-A and HLA-B alleles for most subjects in the first cohort.

About this clone itself: Which antigen it targets is not known. No per-base quality is available; no much larger clone lies one base away.

This TCR was sampled from a woman aged 18-29 years in good health and CMV-seronegative. In this chain, TRBV15 is recombined with TRBJ1-1; a stretch of 9 junction bases matches TRBD1. The sequencing sample was made of PBMCs. The CDR3: CATSRETGGSTEAFF. The sequence in DNA is TGTGCCACCAGCAGGGAGACAGGGGGTTCCACTGAAGCTTTCTTT.